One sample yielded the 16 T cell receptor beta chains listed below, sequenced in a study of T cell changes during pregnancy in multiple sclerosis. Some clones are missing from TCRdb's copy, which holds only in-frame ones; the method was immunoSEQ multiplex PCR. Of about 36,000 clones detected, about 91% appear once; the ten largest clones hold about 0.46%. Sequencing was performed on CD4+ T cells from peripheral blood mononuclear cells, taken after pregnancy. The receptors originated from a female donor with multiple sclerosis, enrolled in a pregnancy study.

The CDR3 loop reads CASSYPGGNEQFF. CDR3 bases: TGTGCCAGCAGTTACCCCGGAGGGAATGAGCAGTTCTTC. The chain has TRBV6-5 and TRBJ2-1, with D possibly matching TRBD2 (6 bases). Germline V CDR1 and CDR2: MNHEY, SVGAGI. The CDR3 extends over 13 amino acids. V lost 2 bases to trimming and J lost 7 bases, with 9 bases between them.

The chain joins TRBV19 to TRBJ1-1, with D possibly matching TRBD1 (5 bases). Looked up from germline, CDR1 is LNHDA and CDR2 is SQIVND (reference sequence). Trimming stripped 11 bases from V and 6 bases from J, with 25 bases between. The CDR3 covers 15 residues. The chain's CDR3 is CALIDLKGNVAEAFF. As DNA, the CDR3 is TGTGCCCTCATAGACCTCAAGGGGAATGTCGCTGAAGCTTTCTTT.

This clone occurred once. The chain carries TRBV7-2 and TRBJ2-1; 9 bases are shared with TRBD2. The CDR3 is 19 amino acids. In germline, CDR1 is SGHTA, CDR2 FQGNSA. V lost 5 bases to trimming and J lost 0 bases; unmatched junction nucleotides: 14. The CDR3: CASSHPDKSGGSSYNEQFF. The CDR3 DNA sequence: TGTGCCAGCAGCCATCCGGATAAAAGCGGGGGGAGCTCCTACAATGAGCAGTTCTTC.

This CDR3 reads CASSLEYRGETQYF. The CDR3 nucleotides read TGCGCCAGCAGCCTGGAGTACAGGGGCGAGACCCAGTACTTC. V and J are TRBV5-1 and TRBJ2-5, with 7 bases that match TRBD1. The J segment lost 5 bases and the V segment lost 4 bases, leaving 8 bases of the junction unmatched. Germline CDR1 SGHRS, CDR2 YFSETQ. CDR3 length: 14 residues.

The CDR3 bases are TGTGCCACCAGCTCTTCTGCGGAGCCCTACGAGCAGTACTTC. Amino acids: CATSSSAEPYEQYF. The chain has TRBV15 and TRBJ2-7; the D is unclear. The CDR3 has 14 amino acids. Deletions cut 5 bases from V and 2 bases from J, with 13 bases between. In germline, CDR1 is LNHNV, CDR2 YYDKDF (reference sequence).

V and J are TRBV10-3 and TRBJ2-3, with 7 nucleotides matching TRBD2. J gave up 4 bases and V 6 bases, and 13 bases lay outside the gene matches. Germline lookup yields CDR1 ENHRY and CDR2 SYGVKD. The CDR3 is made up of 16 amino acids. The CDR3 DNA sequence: TGTGCCATCAGCCCGTTAGCGGGCGAAGGGGCAGATACGCAGTATTTT. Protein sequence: CAISPLAGEGADTQYF.

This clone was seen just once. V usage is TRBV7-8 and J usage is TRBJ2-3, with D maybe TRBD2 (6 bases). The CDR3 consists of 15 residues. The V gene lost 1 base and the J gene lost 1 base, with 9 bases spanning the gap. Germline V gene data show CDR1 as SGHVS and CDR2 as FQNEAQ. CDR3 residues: CASSLDGRRTDTQYF. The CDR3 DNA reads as TGTGCCAGCAGCTTAGATGGGAGGCGCACAGATACGCAGTATTTT.

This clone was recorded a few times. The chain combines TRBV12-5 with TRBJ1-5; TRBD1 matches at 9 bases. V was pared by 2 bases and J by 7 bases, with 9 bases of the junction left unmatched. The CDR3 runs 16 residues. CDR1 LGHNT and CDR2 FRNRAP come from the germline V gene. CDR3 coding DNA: TGTGCTAGTGGTTTGATCTTGGGACAGGGCGTCCAGCCCCAGCATTTT. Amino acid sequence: CASGLILGQGVQPQHF.

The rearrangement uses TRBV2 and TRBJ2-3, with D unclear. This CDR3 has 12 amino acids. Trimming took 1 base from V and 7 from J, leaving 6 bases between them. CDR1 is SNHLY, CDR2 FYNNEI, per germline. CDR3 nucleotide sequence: TGTGCCAGCAGTGAAGAGACACATACGCAGTATTTT. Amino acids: CASSEETHTQYF.

The CDR3 loop is CASSVNGLADSYNEQFF. The CDR3 nucleotides read TGTGCCAGCAGCGTTAATGGACTAGCGGACTCCTACAATGAGCAGTTCTTC. This chain uses TRBV9 with TRBJ2-1; TRBD2 agrees at 10 bases. V lost 2 bases, J lost 0 bases, and 5 bases stayed unmatched. CDR1 is SGDLS and CDR2 is YYNGEE in the germline V gene. The length of the CDR3 is 17 residues.

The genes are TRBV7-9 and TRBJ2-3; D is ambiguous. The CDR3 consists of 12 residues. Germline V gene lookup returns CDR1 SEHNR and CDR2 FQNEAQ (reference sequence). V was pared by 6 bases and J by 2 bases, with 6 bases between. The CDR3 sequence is CASRPITDTQYF. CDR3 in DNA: TGTGCCAGCAGACCTATCACAGATACGCAGTATTTT.

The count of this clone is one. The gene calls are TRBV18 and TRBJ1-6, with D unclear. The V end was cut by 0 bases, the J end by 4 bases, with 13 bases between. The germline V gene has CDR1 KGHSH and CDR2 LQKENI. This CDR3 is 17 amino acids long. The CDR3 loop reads CASSPPRGRDYNSPLHF. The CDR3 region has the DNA TGTGCCAGCTCACCACCCCGAGGGAGGGATTATAATTCACCCCTCCACTTT.

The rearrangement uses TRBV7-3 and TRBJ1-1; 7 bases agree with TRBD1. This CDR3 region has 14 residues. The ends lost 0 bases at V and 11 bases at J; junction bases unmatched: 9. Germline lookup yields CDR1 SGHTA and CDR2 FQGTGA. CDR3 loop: CASSLTRQGSVAFF. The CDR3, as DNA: TGTGCCAGCAGCTTAACACGACAGGGAAGCGTGGCTTTCTTT.

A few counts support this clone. The CDR3 DNA reads TGTGCCAGCAGCACGGGACAGCGGAACACTGAAGCTTTCTTT. Translation: CASSTGQRNTEAFF. V is TRBV11-3 and J is TRBJ1-1, with 7 bases identical to TRBD1. Unmatched junction bases numbered 4, after V lost 5 bases and J lost 1 base. Per germline, CDR1 SGHNT and CDR2 YENEEA. This CDR3 is 14 amino acids long.

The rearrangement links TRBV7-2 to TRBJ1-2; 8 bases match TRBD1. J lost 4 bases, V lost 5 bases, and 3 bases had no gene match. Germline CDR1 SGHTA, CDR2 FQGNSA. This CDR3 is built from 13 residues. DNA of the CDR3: TGTGCCAGCAGCCCAGACAGGGGCTATGGCTACACCTTC. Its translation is CASSPDRGYGYTF.

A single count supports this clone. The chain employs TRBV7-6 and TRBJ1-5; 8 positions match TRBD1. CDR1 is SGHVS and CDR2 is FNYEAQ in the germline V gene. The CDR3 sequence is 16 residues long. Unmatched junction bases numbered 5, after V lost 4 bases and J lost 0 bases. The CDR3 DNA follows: TGTGCCAGCAGCTCGGGACAGGTCTATAGCAATCAGCCCCAGCATTTT. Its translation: CASSSGQVYSNQPQHF.